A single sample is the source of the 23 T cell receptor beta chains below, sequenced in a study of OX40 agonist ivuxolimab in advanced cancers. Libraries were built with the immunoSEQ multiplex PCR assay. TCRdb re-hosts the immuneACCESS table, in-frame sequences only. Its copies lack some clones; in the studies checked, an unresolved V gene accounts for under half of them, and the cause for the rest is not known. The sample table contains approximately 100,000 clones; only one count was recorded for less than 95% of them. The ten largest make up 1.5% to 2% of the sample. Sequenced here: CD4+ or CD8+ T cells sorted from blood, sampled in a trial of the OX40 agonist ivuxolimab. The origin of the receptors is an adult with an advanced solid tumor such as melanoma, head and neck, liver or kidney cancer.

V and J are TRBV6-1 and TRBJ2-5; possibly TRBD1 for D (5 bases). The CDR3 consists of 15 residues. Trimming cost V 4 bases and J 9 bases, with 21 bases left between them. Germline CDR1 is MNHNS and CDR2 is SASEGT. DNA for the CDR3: TGTGCCAGCAGTGCCTCCCGCAGGGAACGAGAATCCCAGTACTTC. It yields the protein CASSASRRERESQYF.

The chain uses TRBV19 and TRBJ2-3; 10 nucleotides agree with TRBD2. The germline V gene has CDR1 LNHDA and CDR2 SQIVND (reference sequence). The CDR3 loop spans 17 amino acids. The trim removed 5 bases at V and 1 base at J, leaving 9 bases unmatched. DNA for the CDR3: TGTGCCAGTAGTCCACCCCCGCTAGCGGGAGGCACAGATACGCAGTATTTT. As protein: CASSPPPLAGGTDTQYF.

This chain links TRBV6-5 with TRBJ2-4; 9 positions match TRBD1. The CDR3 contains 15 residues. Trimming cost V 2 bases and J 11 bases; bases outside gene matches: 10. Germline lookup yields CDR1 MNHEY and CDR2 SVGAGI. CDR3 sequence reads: CASSYRGGTGLVQYF. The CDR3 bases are TGTGCCAGCAGTTACAGGGGGGGGACAGGGTTGGTTCAGTACTTC.

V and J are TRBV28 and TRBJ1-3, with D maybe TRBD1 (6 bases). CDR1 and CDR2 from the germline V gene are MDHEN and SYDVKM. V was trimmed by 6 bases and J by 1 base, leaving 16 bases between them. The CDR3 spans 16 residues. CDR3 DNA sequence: TGTGCCAGCAGGTTACGGGGGCGAGGGTCTGGAAACACCATATATTTT. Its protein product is CASRLRGRGSGNTIYF.

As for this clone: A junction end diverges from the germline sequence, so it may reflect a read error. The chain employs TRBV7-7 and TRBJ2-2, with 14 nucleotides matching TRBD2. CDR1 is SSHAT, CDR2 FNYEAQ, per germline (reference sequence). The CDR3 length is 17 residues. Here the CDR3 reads CASSLVGGLAGVGELFF. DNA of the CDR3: TGTGCTAGCAGCTTAGTCGGGGGACTAGCGGGAGTCGGGGAGCTGTTTTTT.

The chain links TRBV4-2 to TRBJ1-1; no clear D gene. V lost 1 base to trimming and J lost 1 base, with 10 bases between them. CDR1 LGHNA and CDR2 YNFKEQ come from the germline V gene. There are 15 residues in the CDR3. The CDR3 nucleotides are TGTGCCAGCAGCCAAGTTCGCCAGGCGAACACTGAAGCTTTCTTT. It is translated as CASSQVRQANTEAFF.

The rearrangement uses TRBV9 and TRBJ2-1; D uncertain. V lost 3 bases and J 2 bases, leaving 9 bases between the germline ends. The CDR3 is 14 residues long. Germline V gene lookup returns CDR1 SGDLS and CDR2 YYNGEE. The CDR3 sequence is CASSELGPYNEQFF. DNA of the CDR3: TGTGCCAGCAGCGAGCTCGGACCCTACAATGAGCAGTTCTTC.

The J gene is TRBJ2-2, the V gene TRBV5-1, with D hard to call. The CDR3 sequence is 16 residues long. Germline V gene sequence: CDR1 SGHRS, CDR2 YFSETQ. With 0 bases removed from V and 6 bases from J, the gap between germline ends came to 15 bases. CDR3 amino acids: CASSLGLGQVSGELFF. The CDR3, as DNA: TGCGCCAGCAGCTTGGGTCTCGGGCAGGTCTCCGGGGAGCTGTTTTTT.

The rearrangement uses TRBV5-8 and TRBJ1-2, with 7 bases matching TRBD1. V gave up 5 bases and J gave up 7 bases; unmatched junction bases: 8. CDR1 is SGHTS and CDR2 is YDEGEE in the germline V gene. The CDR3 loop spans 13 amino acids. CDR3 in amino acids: CASRRGGSAGYTF. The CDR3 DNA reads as TGTGCCAGCAGACGAGGGGGCTCGGCTGGCTACACCTTC.

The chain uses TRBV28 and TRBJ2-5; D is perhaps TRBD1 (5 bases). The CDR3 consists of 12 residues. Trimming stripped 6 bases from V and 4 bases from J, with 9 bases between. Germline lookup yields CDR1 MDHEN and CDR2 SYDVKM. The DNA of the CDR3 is TGTGCCAGCAGGACAGCCCGAGAGACCCAGTACTTC. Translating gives CASRTARETQYF.

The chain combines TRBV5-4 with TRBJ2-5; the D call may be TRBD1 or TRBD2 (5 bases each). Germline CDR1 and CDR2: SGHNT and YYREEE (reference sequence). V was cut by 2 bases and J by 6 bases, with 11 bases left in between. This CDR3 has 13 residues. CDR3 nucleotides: TGTGCCAGCAGCTTCGGGGCCACGAAGACCCAGTACTTC. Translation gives CASSFGATKTQYF.

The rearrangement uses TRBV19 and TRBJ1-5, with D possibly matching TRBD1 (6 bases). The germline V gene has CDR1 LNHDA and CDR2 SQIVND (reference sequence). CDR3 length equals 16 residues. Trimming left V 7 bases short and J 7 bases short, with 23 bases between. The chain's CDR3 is CASIKRGAEAIQPQHF. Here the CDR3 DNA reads TGTGCCAGTATCAAAAGGGGGGCGGAGGCTATCCAGCCCCAGCATTTT. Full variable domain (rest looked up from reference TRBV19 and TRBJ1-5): DGGITQSPKYLFRKEGQNVTLSCEQNLNHDAMYWYRQDPGQGLRLIYYSQIVNDFQKGDIAEGYSVSREKKESFPLTVTSAQKNPTAFYLCASIKRGAEAIQPQHFGDGTRLSIL.

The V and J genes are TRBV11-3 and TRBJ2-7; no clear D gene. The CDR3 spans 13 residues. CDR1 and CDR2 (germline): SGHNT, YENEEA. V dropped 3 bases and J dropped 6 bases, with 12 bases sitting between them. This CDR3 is CASSLPGGFEQYF. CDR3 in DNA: TGTGCCAGCAGCTTGCCGGGCGGTTTCGAGCAGTACTTC.

Here the CDR3 DNA reads TGTGCCACCAGCCCCTGGGGAGGGACAGGAGAATCAACTAATGAAAAACTGTTTTTT. Amino acid sequence: CATSPWGGTGESTNEKLFF. The V call is TRBV15, the J call TRBJ1-4, with 8 bases identical to TRBD1. V gave up 5 bases and J gave up 0 bases; unmatched junction bases: 14. This CDR3 spans 19 amino acids. The germline CDR1 and CDR2 sequences are LNHNV and YYDKDF (reference sequence).

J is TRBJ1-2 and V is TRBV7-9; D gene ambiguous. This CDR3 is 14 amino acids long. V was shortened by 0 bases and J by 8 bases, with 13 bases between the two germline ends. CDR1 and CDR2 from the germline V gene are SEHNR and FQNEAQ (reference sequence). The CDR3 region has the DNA TGTGCCAGCAGCTTAGCGTGGGCAGGAGGAGGCTACACCTTC. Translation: CASSLAWAGGGYTF. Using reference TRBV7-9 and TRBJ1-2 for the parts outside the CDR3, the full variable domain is DTGVSQNPRHKITKRGQNVTFRCDPISEHNRLYWYRQTLGQGPEFLTYFQNEAQLEKSRLLSDRFSAERPKGSFSTLEIQRTEQGDSAMYLCASSLAWAGGGYTFGSGTRLTVV.

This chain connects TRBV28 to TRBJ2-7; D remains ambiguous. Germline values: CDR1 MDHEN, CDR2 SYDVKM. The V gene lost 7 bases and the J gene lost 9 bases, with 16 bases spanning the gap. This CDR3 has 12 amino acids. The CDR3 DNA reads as TGTGCCAGCACTCAAGGGCAGGTCTTGCAGTACTTC. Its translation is CASTQGQVLQYF.

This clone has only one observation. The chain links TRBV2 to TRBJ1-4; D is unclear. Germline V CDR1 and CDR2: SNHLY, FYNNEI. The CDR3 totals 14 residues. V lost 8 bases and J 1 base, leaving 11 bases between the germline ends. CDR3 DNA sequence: TGTGCCAGCCGCGCGCCCCTAACTAATGAAAAACTGTTTTTT. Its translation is CASRAPLTNEKLFF. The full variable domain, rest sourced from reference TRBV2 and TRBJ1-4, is EPEVTQTPSHQVTQMGQEVILRCVPISNHLYFYWYRQILGQKVEFLVSFYNNEISEKSEIFDDQFSVERPDGSNFTLKIRSTKLEDSAMYFCASRAPLTNEKLFFGSGTQLSVL.

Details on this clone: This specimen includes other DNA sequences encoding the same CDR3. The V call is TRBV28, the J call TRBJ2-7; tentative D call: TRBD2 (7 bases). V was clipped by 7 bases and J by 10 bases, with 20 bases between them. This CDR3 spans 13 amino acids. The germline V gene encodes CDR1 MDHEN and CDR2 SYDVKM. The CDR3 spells CASIKGGAREQYF. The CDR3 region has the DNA TGTGCCAGCATCAAAGGGGGGGCGCGCGAACAGTACTTC. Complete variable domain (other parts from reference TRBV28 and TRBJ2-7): DVKVTQSSRYLVKRTGEKVFLECVQDMDHENMFWYRQDPGLGLRLIYFSYDVKMKEKGDIPEGYSVSREKKERFSLILESASTNQTSMYLCASIKGGAREQYFGPGTRLTVT.

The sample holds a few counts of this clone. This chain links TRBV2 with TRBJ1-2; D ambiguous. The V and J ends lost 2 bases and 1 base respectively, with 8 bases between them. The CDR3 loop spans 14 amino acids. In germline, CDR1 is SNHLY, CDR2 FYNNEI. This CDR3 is CASSENSYNYGYTF. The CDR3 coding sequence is TGTGCCAGCAGTGAAAACAGCTATAACTATGGCTACACCTTC.

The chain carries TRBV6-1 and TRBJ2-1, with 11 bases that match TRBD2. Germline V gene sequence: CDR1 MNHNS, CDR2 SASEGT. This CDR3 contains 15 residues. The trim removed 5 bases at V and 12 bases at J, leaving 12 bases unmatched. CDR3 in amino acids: CASSPLASGRYGQFF. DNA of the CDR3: TGTGCCAGCAGTCCCCTTGCTAGCGGGAGGTATGGGCAGTTCTTC.

CDR3 nucleotides: TGTGCCAGCAGTTTATTCTCGCTAGCGGCCTGGGGCCACGCTAGCACAGATACGCAGTATTTT. This translates into CASSLFSLAAWGHASTDTQYF. The V gene is TRBV28, the J gene TRBJ2-3, with TRBD2 matching 7 bases. Germline V lookup: CDR1 MDHEN, CDR2 SYDVKM. V gave up 1 base and J gave up 0 bases; unmatched junction bases: 19. This CDR3 is built from 21 residues. The variable domain in full, with the rest retrieved from reference TRBV28 and TRBJ2-3, is DVKVTQSSRYLVKRTGEKVFLECVQDMDHENMFWYRQDPGLGLRLIYFSYDVKMKEKGDIPEGYSVSREKKERFSLILESASTNQTSMYLCASSLFSLAAWGHASTDTQYFGPGTRLTVL.

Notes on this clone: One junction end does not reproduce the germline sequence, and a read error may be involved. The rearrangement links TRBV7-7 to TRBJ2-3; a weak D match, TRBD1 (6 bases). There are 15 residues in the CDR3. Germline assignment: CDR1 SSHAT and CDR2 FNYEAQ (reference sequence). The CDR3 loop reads CASSLGHGPGDTQYF. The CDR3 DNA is TGTGCTAGCAGCCTGGGACACGGGCCGGGAGATACGCAGTATTTT.

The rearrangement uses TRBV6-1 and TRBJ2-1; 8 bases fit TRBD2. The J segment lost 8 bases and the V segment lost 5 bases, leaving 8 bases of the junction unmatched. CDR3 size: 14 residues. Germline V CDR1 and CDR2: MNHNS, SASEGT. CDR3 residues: CASSPYSGTDEQFF. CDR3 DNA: TGTGCCAGCAGTCCCTATAGCGGGACCGATGAGCAGTTCTTC.